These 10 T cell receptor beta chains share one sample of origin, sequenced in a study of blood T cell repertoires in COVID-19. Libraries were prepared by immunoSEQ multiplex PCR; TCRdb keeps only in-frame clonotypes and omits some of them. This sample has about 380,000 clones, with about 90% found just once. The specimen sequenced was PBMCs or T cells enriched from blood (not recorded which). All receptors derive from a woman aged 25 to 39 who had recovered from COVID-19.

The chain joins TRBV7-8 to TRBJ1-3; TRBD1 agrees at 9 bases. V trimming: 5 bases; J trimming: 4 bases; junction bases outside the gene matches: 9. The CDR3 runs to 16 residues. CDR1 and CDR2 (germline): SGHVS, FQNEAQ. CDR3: CASSIKGQGRGNTIYF. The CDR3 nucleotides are TGTGCCAGCAGCATAAAGGGACAGGGCCGGGGAAACACCATATATTTT.

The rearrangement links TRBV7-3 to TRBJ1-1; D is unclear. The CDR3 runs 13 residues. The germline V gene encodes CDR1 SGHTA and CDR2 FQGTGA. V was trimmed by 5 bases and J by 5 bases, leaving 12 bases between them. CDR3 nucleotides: TGTGCCAGCAGCACGAGGAGGGAAACTGAAGCTTTCTTT. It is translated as CASSTRRETEAFF.

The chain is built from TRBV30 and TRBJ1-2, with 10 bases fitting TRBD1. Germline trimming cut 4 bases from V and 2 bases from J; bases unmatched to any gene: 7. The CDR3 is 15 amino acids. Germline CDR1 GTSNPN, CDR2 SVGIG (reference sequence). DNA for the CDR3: TGTGCCTGGACCCGACAGGGGGCGCAGAACTATGGCTACACCTTC. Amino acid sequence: CAWTRQGAQNYGYTF.

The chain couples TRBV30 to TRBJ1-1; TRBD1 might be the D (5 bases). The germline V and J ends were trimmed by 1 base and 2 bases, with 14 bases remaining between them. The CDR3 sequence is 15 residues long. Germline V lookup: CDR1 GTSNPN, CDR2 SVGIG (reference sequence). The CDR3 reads CAWSDPRGLNTEAFF. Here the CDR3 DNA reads TGTGCCTGGAGTGACCCTCGGGGGTTAAACACTGAAGCTTTCTTT.

CDR3 sequence reads: CAITPGSGGSSYEQYF. The CDR3 nucleotides read TGTGCCATCACCCCGGGTAGCGGGGGCAGCTCCTACGAGCAGTACTTC. J is TRBJ2-7 and V is TRBV10-3; 9 bases line up with TRBD2. The trim removed 7 bases at V and 0 bases at J, leaving 10 bases unmatched. This CDR3 contains 16 residues. The V gene's germline CDR1 is ENHRY and CDR2 SYGVKD.

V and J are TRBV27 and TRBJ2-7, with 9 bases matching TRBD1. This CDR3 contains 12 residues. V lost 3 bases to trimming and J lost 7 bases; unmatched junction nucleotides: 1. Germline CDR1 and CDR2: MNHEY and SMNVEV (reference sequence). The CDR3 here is CASSFGTGEQYF. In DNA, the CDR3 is TGTGCCAGCAGTTTTGGGACAGGGGAGCAGTACTTC.

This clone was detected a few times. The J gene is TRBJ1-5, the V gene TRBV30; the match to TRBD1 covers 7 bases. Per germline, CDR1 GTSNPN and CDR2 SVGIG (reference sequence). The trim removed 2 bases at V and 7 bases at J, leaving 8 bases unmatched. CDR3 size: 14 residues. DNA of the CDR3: TGTGCCTGGAGTAGTAAAGGGGGCGGACAGCCCCAGCATTTT. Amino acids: CAWSSKGGGQPQHF. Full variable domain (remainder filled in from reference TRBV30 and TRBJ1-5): SQTIHQWPATLVQPVGSPLSLECTVEGTSNPNLYWYRQAAGRGLQLLFYSVGIGQISSEVPQNLSASRPQDRQFILSSKKLLLSDSGFYLCAWSSKGGGQPQHFGDGTRLSIL.

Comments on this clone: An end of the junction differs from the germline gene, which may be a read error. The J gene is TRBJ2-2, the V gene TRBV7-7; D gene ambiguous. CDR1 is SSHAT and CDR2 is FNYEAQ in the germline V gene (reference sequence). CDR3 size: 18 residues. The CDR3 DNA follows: TGTGCTAGCAGCTTAGAAATCCCGGGTCCTGGGAACACCGGGGAGCTGTTTTTT. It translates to CASSLEIPGPGNTGELFF.

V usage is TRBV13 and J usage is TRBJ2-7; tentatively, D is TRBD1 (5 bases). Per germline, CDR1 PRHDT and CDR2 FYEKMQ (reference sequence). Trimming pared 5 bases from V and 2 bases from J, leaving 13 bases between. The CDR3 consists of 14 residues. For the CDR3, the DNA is TGTGCCAGCAGCCGAACGACAGTTCCCTACGAGCAGTACTTC. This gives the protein CASSRTTVPYEQYF.

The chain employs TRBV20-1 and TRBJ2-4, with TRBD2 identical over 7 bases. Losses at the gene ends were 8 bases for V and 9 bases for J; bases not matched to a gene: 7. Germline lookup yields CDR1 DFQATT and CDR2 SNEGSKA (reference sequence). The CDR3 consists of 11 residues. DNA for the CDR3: TGCAGTACACTAGCGTGGGGCATTCAGTACTTC. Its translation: CSTLAWGIQYF.